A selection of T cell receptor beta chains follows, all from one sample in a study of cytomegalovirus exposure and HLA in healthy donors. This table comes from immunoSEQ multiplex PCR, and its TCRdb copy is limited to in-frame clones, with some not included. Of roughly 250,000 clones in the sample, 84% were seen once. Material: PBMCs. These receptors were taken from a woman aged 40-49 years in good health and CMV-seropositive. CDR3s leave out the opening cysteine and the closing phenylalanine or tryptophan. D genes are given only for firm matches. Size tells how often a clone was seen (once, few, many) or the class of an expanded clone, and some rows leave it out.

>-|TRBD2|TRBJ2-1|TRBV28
ASSLISGGGYNEQF
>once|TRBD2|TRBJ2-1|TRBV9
ASSPPDGLAYNEQF
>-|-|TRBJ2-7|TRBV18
ASSPQGIYEQY
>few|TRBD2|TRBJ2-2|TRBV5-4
ASSRARGRATGELF
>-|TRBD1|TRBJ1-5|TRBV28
ASSSLQGFGNQPQH
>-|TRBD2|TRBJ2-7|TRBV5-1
ASSPGLAGVYEQY
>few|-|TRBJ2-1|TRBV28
ASSFSGYNEQF
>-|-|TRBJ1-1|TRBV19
ASSIDLTAYTEAF
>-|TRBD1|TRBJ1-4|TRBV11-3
ASSPGTGVHNEKLF
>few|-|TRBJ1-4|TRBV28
ASSLSWGPANEKLF
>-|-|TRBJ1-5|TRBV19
ASSMGSGGNQPQH
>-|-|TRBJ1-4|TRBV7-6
ASSLRREEKLF
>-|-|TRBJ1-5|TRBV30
AWSAETGRGMAQH
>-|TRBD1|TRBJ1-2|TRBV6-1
ASSKMTGQDYGYT
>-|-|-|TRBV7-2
ASSLFSQGQGYEQY
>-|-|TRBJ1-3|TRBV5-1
ASSLEPGSGNTIY
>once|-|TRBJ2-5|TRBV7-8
ASSLRAVPYQETQY
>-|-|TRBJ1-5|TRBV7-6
ASSAQGGVGPQH
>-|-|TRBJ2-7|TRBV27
ASHRDEQY
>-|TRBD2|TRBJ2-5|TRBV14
ASSSGRASLSAETQY
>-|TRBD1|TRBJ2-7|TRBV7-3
ASARDRSSYEQY
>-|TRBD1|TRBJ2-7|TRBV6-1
ASSPGTGLDEQY
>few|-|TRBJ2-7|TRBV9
ARSGPLAYEQY